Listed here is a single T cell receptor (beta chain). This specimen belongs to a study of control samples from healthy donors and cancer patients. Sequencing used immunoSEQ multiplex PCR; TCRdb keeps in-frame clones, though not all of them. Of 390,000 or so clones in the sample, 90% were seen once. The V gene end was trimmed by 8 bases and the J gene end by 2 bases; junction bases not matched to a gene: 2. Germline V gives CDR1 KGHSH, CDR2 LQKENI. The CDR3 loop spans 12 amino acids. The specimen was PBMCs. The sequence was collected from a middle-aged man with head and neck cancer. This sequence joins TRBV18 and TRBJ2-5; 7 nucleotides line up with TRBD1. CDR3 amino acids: CASRGQQETQYF. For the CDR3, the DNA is TGTGCCAGCAGGGGACAGCAAGAGACCCAGTACTTC.